This paragraph covers one T cell receptor (beta chain) sequence. PCR primers comprised 60 Vbeta and 13 Jbeta primers. TCRdb keeps only in-frame clones here, not all; method: immunoSEQ multiplex PCR. Of 200,000 or so clones in the sample, 84% were seen once. This CDR3 spans 16 amino acids. CDR1 and CDR2 from the germline V gene are SGHTA and FQGNSA. Trimming at V came to 3 bases and at J to 6 bases, leaving 9 bases not matched to a gene. The data originate from a study of cytomegalovirus exposure and HLA in healthy donors. Sequencing input: PBMCs. The TCR comes from a boy between 5 and 17 years old in good health and CMV-seronegative. The chain has TRBV7-2 and TRBJ2-3; 10 bases map to TRBD2. In nucleotides, the CDR3 is TGTGCCAGCAGCTTCGGACTAGCGGAACGTACGGATACGCAGTATTTT. It codes for CASSFGLAERTDTQYF.